These 23 T cell receptor beta chains originate from one sample sequenced in a study of blood T cell repertoires in COVID-19. Here immunoSEQ multiplex PCR was the method, and the copy in TCRdb shows in-frame clones only, minus some. This sample carries around 250,000 clones, approximately 89% of them seen once, and the ten largest clones take about 8.6%. The sample was peripheral blood. The receptors shown here come from a man aged 40-50 years with active or convalescent COVID-19.

The chain recombines TRBV7-9 with TRBJ1-6; maybe TRBD1 (5 bases). V was trimmed by 3 bases and J by 6 bases, leaving 9 bases between them. The CDR3 totals 14 residues. Germline V lookup: CDR1 SEHNR, CDR2 FQNEAQ (reference sequence). The CDR3 sequence: CASSLGGGNSPLHF. Here the CDR3 DNA reads TGTGCCAGCAGCTTGGGCGGGGGTAATTCACCCCTCCACTTT.

The chain links TRBV3-1 (or the pseudogene TRBV3-2) to TRBJ2-5; 16 bases agree with TRBD2. J gave up 5 bases and V 4 bases, and 4 bases lay outside the gene matches. Per germline, CDR1 LGHDT and CDR2 YNNKEL (reference sequence). The length of the CDR3 is 16 residues. The CDR3 DNA reads TGTGCCAGCAGCCCGGGACTAGCGGGGGGGCAGGAGACCCAGTACTTC. This sequence encodes CASSPGLAGGQETQYF.

This chain joins TRBV9 and TRBJ1-4; 12 bases map to TRBD1. The CDR3 has 19 residues. The V and J ends lost 0 bases and 7 bases, in that order; junction bases with no gene match: 13. From germline, CDR1 is SGDLS and CDR2 YYNGEE. The CDR3 loop reads CASSVGGQGAGSVAEKLFF. The CDR3, as DNA: TGTGCCAGCAGCGTAGGGGGACAGGGGGCAGGTAGTGTTGCTGAAAAACTGTTTTTT.

The chain is built from TRBV18 and TRBJ2-7; TRBD1 aligns across 7 bases. Germline V gene lookup returns CDR1 KGHSH and CDR2 LQKENI. The CDR3 spans 13 residues. Germline trimming cut 7 bases from V and 3 bases from J; bases unmatched to any gene: 6. The CDR3 region is CASLKTGFYEQYF. The CDR3 DNA sequence: TGTGCCAGCTTAAAGACAGGGTTCTACGAGCAGTACTTC. Supplemented by reference TRBV18 and TRBJ2-7, the full variable domain reads NAGVMQNPRHLVRRRGQEARLRCSPMKGHSHVYWYRQLPEEGLKFMVYLQKENIIDESGMPKERFSAEFPKEGPSILRIQQVVRGDSAAYFCASLKTGFYEQYFGPGTRLTVT.

The gene calls are TRBV9 and TRBJ1-6, with a possible D match to TRBD1 (5 bases). Per the germline V gene, CDR1 is SGDLS and CDR2 is YYNGEE. The V end was cut by 4 bases, the J end by 8 bases, with 13 bases between. This CDR3 contains 14 residues. CDR3 nucleotides: TGTGCCAGCAGCTTCCAGGGTACGGATTCACCCCTCCACTTT. Translated: CASSFQGTDSPLHF.

The rearrangement uses TRBV12-3 or TRBV12-4 and TRBJ1-2, with a tentative D call TRBD1 (5 bases). CDR3 length: 12 residues. V was clipped by 5 bases and J by 8 bases, with 12 bases between them. CDR3 protein: CASSQGEGGYTF. CDR3 coding DNA: TGTGCCAGCAGTCAAGGGGAAGGGGGCTACACCTTC.

The genes are TRBV7-9 and TRBJ2-2, with 10 bases lining up with TRBD2. Trimming took 5 bases from V and 1 from J; bases not matched to a gene: 4. CDR1 SEHNR and CDR2 FQNEAQ come from the germline V gene (reference sequence). The CDR3 has 16 amino acids. CDR3 sequence (DNA): TGTGCCAGCAGCCCATGGACTAGCGGGAACACCGGGGAGCTGTTTTTT. It is translated as CASSPWTSGNTGELFF.

This chain links TRBV5-6 with TRBJ1-1, with no clear D. The CDR3 covers 13 residues. Germline CDR1 reads SGHDT; CDR2 reads YYEEEE. V lost 4 bases and J lost 1, with 8 bases in between. CDR3 nucleotide sequence: TGTGCCAGCAGCCGAGAACCGAACACTGAAGCTTTCTTT. Its protein product is CASSREPNTEAFF.

The rearrangement links TRBV15 to TRBJ2-7; TRBD2 matches at 12 bases. Germline CDR1 reads LNHNV; CDR2 reads YYDKDF (reference sequence). This CDR3 spans 15 amino acids. Trimming cost V 0 bases and J 4 bases; bases outside gene matches: 1. The CDR3 nucleotides read TGTGCCACCAGCAGAGATGGGACTAGCGGGTACGAGCAGTACTTC. It is translated as CATSRDGTSGYEQYF.

This chain connects TRBV11-2 to TRBJ1-2; no clear D. CDR1 and CDR2 from the germline V gene are SGHAT and FQNNGV. V lost 1 base, J lost 0 bases, and 15 bases lay in between. This CDR3 has 17 residues. In DNA form, the CDR3 reads TGTGCCAGCAGCTTAGGGTCTGGAGGGCGGGCTAACTATGGCTACACCTTC. This encodes CASSLGSGGRANYGYTF. The whole variable domain, filled in from reference TRBV11-2 and TRBJ1-2, reads EAGVAQSPRYKIIEKRQSVAFWCNPISGHATLYWYQQILGQGPKLLIQFQNNGVVDDSQLPKDRFSAERLKGVDSTLKIQPAKLEDSAVYLCASSLGSGGRANYGYTFGSGTRLTVV.

The rearrangement uses TRBV30 and TRBJ2-3; TRBD1 matches 7 bases. Germline values: CDR1 GTSNPN, CDR2 SVGIG (reference sequence). The junction had 22 bases not matched to a gene; V was cut back by 1 base and J by 6 bases. The CDR3 extends over 19 amino acids. In DNA, the CDR3 is TGTGCCTGGAGTGAGACAGGGACCCGGGGTGTTGGTCGGGTGGATACGCAGTATTTT. Protein product: CAWSETGTRGVGRVDTQYF.

The V call is TRBV10-3, the J call TRBJ2-2, with 16 bases lining up with TRBD2. Germline V gives CDR1 ENHRY, CDR2 SYGVKD. Trimming cost V 4 bases and J 6 bases; bases outside gene matches: 2. This CDR3 region has 16 residues. Here the CDR3 DNA reads TGTGCCATCAGTGTTGGGACTAGCGGGGGGGCCGGGGAGCTGTTTTTT. As protein: CAISVGTSGGAGELFF.

The chain couples TRBV2 to TRBJ2-1, with TRBD1 matching 7 bases. CDR1 SNHLY and CDR2 FYNNEI come from the germline V gene. V shed 7 bases and J 5 bases; nucleotides not matched to a gene: 5. This CDR3 region has 13 residues. CDR3 coding DNA: TGTGCCAGCACGGGACAGACCCACAATGAGCAGTTCTTC. Protein product: CASTGQTHNEQFF.

This chain links TRBV27 with TRBJ1-2; D is perhaps TRBD1 (6 bases). Germline V CDR1 and CDR2: MNHEY, SMNVEV (reference sequence). Between the trimmed V and J ends, which lost 8 bases and 5 bases, there was a span of 9 bases. The length of the CDR3 is 11 residues. This chain's CDR3 is CASRGAYGYTF. The CDR3, as DNA: TGTGCCAGCCGGGGGGCATATGGCTACACCTTC.

This clone was recorded a few times. J is TRBJ2-7 and V is TRBV5-4; 9 bases map to TRBD1. The CDR3 covers 14 residues. Unmatched junction bases numbered 10, after V lost 6 bases and J lost 6 bases. In germline, CDR1 is SGHNT, CDR2 YYREEE (reference sequence). The CDR3 DNA follows: TGTGCCAGCAACAAGGGACAGGGTGGGGGCGAGCAGTACTTC. Its translation is CASNKGQGGGEQYF.

This chain uses TRBV21-1 with TRBJ2-3; the table's D call TRBD1 went unverified against the DNA. TRBV21-1 is a listed pseudogene. The CDR3 covers 13 residues. CDR3 amino acids: CASSRRTGNTQYF. The DNA for the CDR3 is TGTGCCAGCAGCAGGCGGACAGGGAATACGCAGTATTTT.

The chain links TRBV10-3 to TRBJ1-6, with a possible D match to TRBD1 (5 bases). The ends were cut back, 2 bases at V and 0 bases at J, with 8 bases in the middle. In germline, CDR1 is ENHRY, CDR2 SYGVKD. This CDR3 contains 16 residues. The CDR3 region is CAISEPQGSYNSPLHF. CDR3 nucleotides: TGTGCCATCAGTGAGCCCCAGGGCTCCTATAATTCACCCCTCCACTTT.

V usage is TRBV5-4 and J usage is TRBJ2-3; D is perhaps TRBD2 (6 bases). Trimming removed 3 bases from V and 0 bases from J, with 11 bases in between. The CDR3 sequence is 15 residues long. The germline gives CDR1 SGHNT, CDR2 YYREEE (reference sequence). In DNA form, the CDR3 reads TGTGCCAGCAGCTCGCGGGACGGGAGCACAGATACGCAGTATTTT. As protein: CASSSRDGSTDTQYF.

The chain employs TRBV3-1 (or the pseudogene TRBV3-2) and TRBJ1-5, with D possibly TRBD1 on 5 matching bases. Germline V lookup: CDR1 LGHDT, CDR2 YNNKEL (reference sequence). V lost 4 bases, J lost 5 bases, and 18 bases lay in between. This CDR3 is 16 amino acids long. The CDR3 nucleotides are TGTGCCAGCAGCCCTTGGGGGGTTGGAGCGGATCAGCCCCAGCATTTT. Its protein is CASSPWGVGADQPQHF.

The gene calls are TRBV6-5 and TRBJ1-5; 8 bases align to TRBD1. This CDR3 has 15 amino acids. Looked up from germline, CDR1 is MNHEY and CDR2 is SVGAGI. The trim removed 6 bases at V and 3 bases at J, leaving 7 bases unmatched. In nucleotides, the CDR3 is TGTGCCAGCAGCCGACAGGGGTCGGACAATCAGCCCCAGCATTTT. This translates into CASSRQGSDNQPQHF.

This clone was recorded once. The chain combines TRBV6-1 with TRBJ1-1; 7 bases map to TRBD1. Germline CDR1 reads MNHNS; CDR2 reads SASEGT. J lost 6 bases, V lost 7 bases, and 11 bases had no gene match. There are 14 residues in the CDR3. The CDR3 DNA reads as TGTGCCAGCACCCAAGGGACAGCTAATTCTGAAGCTTTCTTT. Translation gives CASTQGTANSEAFF.

This chain connects TRBV12-3 or TRBV12-4 to TRBJ2-3; weak D call: TRBD1 (6 bases). The V and J ends lost 7 bases and 4 bases respectively, with 12 bases between them. The CDR3 spans 13 residues. Here the CDR3 DNA reads TGTGCCAGCAATCTAGGGGGACCAGATACGCAGTATTTT. Residues: CASNLGGPDTQYF.

This rearrangement joins TRBV20-1 to TRBJ2-6, with D maybe TRBD1 (5 bases). CDR3 size: 14 residues. CDR1 and CDR2 from the germline V gene are DFQATT and SNEGSKA (reference sequence). V lost 3 bases and J 1 base, leaving 7 bases between the germline ends. In DNA, the CDR3 is TGCAGTGCTAGTCAGGGATCTGGGGCCAACGTCCTGACTTTC. Encoded protein: CSASQGSGANVLTF.